This TCR beta chain was obtained from a study of blood T cell repertoires in COVID-19. For the study at large: The United States, Italy and Spain supplied acute and convalescent COVID-19 samples.

Sequencing used immunoSEQ multiplex PCR; TCRdb keeps in-frame clones, though not all of them. Among 400,000 or so clones listed, roughly 91% were seen once. This CDR3 comprises 16 residues. Germline V gene sequence: CDR1 SGHRS, CDR2 YFSETQ. V shed 4 bases and J shed 3 bases, with 17 bases lying between them. The chain employs TRBV5-1 and TRBJ2-1; D might be TRBD1 (7 bases). The TCR comes from a man aged 18 to 29 who had recovered from COVID-19. Sample: PBMCs or T cells enriched from blood (not recorded which). The CDR3 DNA is TGCGCCAGCAGCCCGTTGGAGGGGGCGAGCTACAATGAGCAGTTCTTC. This sequence encodes CASSPLEGASYNEQFF.